These 6 T cell receptor beta chains came from one sample sequenced in a study of T cell responses to AZD1222 COVID-19 vaccine. Clones were read by immunoSEQ multiplex PCR, and TCRdb kept only the in-frame ones, dropping some. The profile shows around 130,000 clones, around 90% of them singletons. This specimen was peripheral blood, taken on day 0 of AZD1222 vaccination. All receptors come from an adult in good health.

V is TRBV4-3 and J is TRBJ1-3; no clear D gene. Germline CDR1 and CDR2: LGHNA and YSLEER. The CDR3 covers 16 residues. The V end lost 0 bases, the J end lost 0 bases, and 9 bases lay between the germline ends. CDR3 bases: TGCGCCAGCAGCCAAGATGGCGGGGACTCTGGAAACACCATATATTTT. Its protein product is CASSQDGGDSGNTIYF.

The V gene is TRBV6-5, the J gene TRBJ1-6; D perhaps matches TRBD1 (6 bases). The CDR3 is made up of 16 amino acids. The germline gives CDR1 MNHEY, CDR2 SVGAGI. V lost 2 bases and J 3 bases, leaving 11 bases between the germline ends. Here the CDR3 DNA reads TGTGCCAGCAGTTACGCCGGACAGCTCTATAATTCACCCCTCCACTTT. This codes for CASSYAGQLYNSPLHF.

The chain uses TRBV6-4 and TRBJ1-6; D remains unclear. The CDR3 extends over 11 amino acids. CDR1 and CDR2 from the germline V gene are MRHNA and SNTAGT. Trimming took 8 bases from V and 10 from J, leaving 9 bases between them. In DNA, the CDR3 is TGTGCCAGCGGCCACGACTCACCCCTCCACTTT. This codes for CASGHDSPLHF.

The J gene is TRBJ1-1, the V gene TRBV5-1; no definite D call. Trimming pared 1 base from V and 7 bases from J, leaving 11 bases between. Germline CDR1 and CDR2: SGHRS and YFSETQ. CDR3 length equals 13 residues. CDR3 amino acids: CASSLSDADEAFF. In DNA form, the CDR3 reads TGCGCCAGCAGCTTGAGCGACGCCGATGAAGCTTTCTTT.

The gene calls are TRBV9 and TRBJ2-5, with 14 bases identical to TRBD2. The CDR3 runs 16 residues. The J segment lost 4 bases and the V segment lost 3 bases, leaving 5 bases of the junction unmatched. Germline V CDR1 and CDR2: SGDLS, YYNGEE. The CDR3 nucleotides read TGTGCCAGCAGCGAGGGACTAGCGGGGGCGGGAGAGACCCAGTACTTC. This gives the protein CASSEGLAGAGETQYF.

The chain recombines TRBV7-7 with TRBJ1-1; no clear D. The CDR3 sequence is 13 residues long. In germline, CDR1 is SSHAT, CDR2 FNYEAQ (reference sequence). V was cut by 5 bases and J by 4 bases, with 11 bases left in between. The CDR3 reads CASSPQLGTEAFF. DNA of the CDR3: TGTGCCAGCAGCCCCCAACTTGGCACTGAAGCTTTCTTT.